The 7 T cell receptor beta chains below were found in one sample sequenced in a study of regulatory T cells in long-lasting Graves disease. For TCR beta, libraries came from iRepertoire HTBI primers and Arm-PCR of CDR3 regions. TCRdb re-called the multiplex PCR reads through MiXCR, storing one row per CDR3 protein. The top ten hold 16% of the sample, which has about 440,000 distinct CDR3 sequences, 14% to 15% seen once. Described time point: newly diagnosed GD, antithyroid drugs for less than 3 months. There was RNA extracted from PBMCs, and the TCR library was made from it. These data were also filed under a second study, of T cells in Graves' hyperthyroidism and ophthalmopathy.

The material sequenced was peripheral blood mononuclear cells (PBMCs), taken at new diagnosis, from a patient treated with antithyroid drugs. All receptors derive from a young woman with Graves disease.

In its sample, this clonotype was seen many times. The chain is built from TRBV6-4 and TRBJ2-1; D call uncertain. Trimming removed 4 bases from V and 4 bases from J, with 8 bases in between. Germline CDR1 MRHNA, CDR2 SNTAGT. The length of the CDR3 is 13 residues. This chain's CDR3 is CASSGTEYNEQFF. For the CDR3, the DNA is TGTGCCAGCAGTGGAACCGAGTACAATGAGCAGTTCTTC.

The chain carries TRBV6-5 and TRBJ2-1, with 10 bases identical to TRBD2. CDR1 is MNHEY and CDR2 is SVGAGI in the germline V gene. The CDR3 has 20 residues. Germline trimming cut 0 bases from V and 9 bases from J; bases unmatched to any gene: 20. In nucleotides, the CDR3 is TGTGCCAGCAGTTACTCGAAGCCCGGGGCTCTAGCGGGAGCCCTCGGTGAGCAGTTCTTC. Translation gives CASSYSKPGALAGALGEQFF.

This clonotype was found many times. The chain links TRBV5-4 to TRBJ2-5; 8 nucleotides match TRBD2. After removal of 0 bases from V and 5 bases from J, the junction contained 3 bases not matched to a gene. The CDR3 totals 14 residues. The germline CDR1 and CDR2 sequences are SGHNT and YYREEE (reference sequence). CDR3 in DNA: TGTGCCAGCAGCTTGGTTAGCGGGATGGAGACCCAGTACTTC. Amino acids: CASSLVSGMETQYF.

This clonotype was detected a few times. Sequence at one end of the junction differs from germline and may be a read error. The chain joins TRBV13 to TRBJ2-6; tentatively, D is TRBD1 (5 bases). The germline CDR1 and CDR2 sequences are PRHDT and FYEKMQ (reference sequence). The CDR3 runs to 14 residues. The CDR3 loop reads CASSLASGANILTF. The DNA of the CDR3 is TGTGCCAGCAGCTTGGCCTCTGGGGCCAACATCCTGACTTTC.

At least ten counts were recorded for this clonotype. V gene TRBV14 combines with J gene TRBJ2-7; D is possibly TRBD1 or TRBD2 (6 bases each). With 5 bases removed from V and 4 bases from J, the gap between germline ends came to 18 bases. The CDR3 contains 15 residues. Germline V gene lookup returns CDR1 SGHDN and CDR2 FVKESK. The CDR3 DNA reads TGTGCCAGCAGCGCGGGACAAGCCCGAAGGTACGAGCAGTACTTC. Translation gives CASSAGQARRYEQYF.

This clonotype was observed at least ten times. The V call is TRBV15, the J call TRBJ2-7, with 9 positions matching TRBD1. The germline gives CDR1 LNHNV, CDR2 YYDKDF (reference sequence). There are 16 residues in the CDR3. Unmatched junction bases numbered 10, after V lost 5 bases and J lost 2 bases. CDR3 nucleotides: TGTGCCACCAGCGGACCGGGACAGGGCAGGACCTACGAGCAGTACTTC. This encodes CATSGPGQGRTYEQYF.

This clonotype has at least ten counts. The V gene is TRBV14, the J gene TRBJ2-3, with no clear D. The CDR3 consists of 15 residues. CDR1 and CDR2 from the germline V gene are SGHDN and FVKESK. Trimming took 2 bases from V and 4 from J, leaving 13 bases between them. CDR3 nucleotide sequence: TGTGCCAGCAGCCAATCCCCACGGGCCGCAGATACGCAGTATTTT. Amino acid sequence: CASSQSPRAADTQYF.